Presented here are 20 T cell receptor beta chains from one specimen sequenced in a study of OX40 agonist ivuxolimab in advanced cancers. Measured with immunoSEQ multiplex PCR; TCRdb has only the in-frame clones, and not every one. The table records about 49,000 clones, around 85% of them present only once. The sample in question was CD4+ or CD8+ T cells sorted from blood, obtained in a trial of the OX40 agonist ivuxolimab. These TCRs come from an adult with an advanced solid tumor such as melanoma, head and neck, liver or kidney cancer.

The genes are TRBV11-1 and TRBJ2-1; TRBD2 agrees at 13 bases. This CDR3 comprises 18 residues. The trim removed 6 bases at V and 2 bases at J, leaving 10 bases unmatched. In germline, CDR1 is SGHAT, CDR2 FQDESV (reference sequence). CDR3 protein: CASRFAKLAGGTYNEQFF. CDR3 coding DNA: TGTGCCAGCAGATTTGCTAAACTAGCGGGGGGGACCTACAATGAGCAGTTCTTC.

In nucleotides, the CDR3 is TGTGCCAGCAGCCAACAGGGTTTCCCTAATGAGCAGTTCTTC. This sequence encodes CASSQQGFPNEQFF. This chain links TRBV14 with TRBJ2-1, with D perhaps TRBD1 (5 bases). CDR3 length equals 14 residues. Trimming pared 2 bases from V and 7 bases from J, leaving 12 bases between. CDR1 is SGHDN and CDR2 is FVKESK in the germline V gene.

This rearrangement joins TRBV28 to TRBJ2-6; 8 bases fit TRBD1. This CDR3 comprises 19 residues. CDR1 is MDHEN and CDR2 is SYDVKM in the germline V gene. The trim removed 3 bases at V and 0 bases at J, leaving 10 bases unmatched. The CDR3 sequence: CASSFPPGQALSGANVLTF. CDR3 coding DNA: TGTGCCAGCAGTTTCCCACCGGGACAGGCTCTCTCTGGGGCCAACGTCCTGACTTTC.

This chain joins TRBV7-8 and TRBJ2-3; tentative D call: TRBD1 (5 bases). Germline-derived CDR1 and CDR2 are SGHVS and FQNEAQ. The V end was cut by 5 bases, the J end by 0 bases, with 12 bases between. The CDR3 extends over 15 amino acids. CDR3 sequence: CASSAYRPSTDTQYF. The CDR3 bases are TGTGCCAGCAGCGCTTACAGGCCCAGCACAGATACGCAGTATTTT.

The CDR3 protein is CAISEYRGPLHAGEQFF. CDR3 DNA sequence: TGTGCCATCAGTGAGTACAGGGGGCCTCTTCATGCGGGTGAGCAGTTCTTC. The chain joins TRBV10-3 to TRBJ2-1; TRBD1 aligns across 9 bases. V lost 1 base, J lost 9 bases, and 13 bases stayed unmatched. CDR1 and CDR2 from the germline V gene are ENHRY and SYGVKD. The CDR3 covers 17 residues.

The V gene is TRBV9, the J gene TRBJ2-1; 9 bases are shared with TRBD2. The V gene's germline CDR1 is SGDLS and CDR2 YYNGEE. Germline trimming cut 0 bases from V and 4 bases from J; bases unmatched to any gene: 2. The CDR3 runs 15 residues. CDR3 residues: CASSVGLAGYNEQFF. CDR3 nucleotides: TGTGCCAGCAGCGTAGGGCTAGCGGGGTACAATGAGCAGTTCTTC.

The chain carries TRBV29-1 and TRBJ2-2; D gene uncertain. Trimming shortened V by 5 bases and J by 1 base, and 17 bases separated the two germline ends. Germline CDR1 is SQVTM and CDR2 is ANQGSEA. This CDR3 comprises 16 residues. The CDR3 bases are TGCAGCGTTAGAGGTCACCCCCCGGGGAACACCGGGGAGCTGTTTTTT. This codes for CSVRGHPPGNTGELFF.

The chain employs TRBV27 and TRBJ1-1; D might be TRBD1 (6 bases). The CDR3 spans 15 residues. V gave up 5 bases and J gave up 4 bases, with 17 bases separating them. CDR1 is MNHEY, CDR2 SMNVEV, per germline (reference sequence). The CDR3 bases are TGTGCCAGCAGTGCACAGGGATCCGCGTCCACTGAAGCTTTCTTT. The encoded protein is CASSAQGSASTEAFF.

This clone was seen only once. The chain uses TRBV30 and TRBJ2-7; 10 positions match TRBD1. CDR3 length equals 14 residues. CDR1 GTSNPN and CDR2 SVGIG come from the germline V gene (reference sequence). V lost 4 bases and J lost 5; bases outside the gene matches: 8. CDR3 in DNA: TGTGCCTGGACCCTCGGGACAGGGGACCACGAGCAGTACTTC. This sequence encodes CAWTLGTGDHEQYF.

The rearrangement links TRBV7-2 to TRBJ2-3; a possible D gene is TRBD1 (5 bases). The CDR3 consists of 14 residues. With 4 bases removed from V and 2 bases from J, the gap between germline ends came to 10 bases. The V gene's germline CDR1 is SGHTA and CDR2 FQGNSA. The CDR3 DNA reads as TGTGCCAGCAGCTCGGCGGACATCACAGATACGCAGTATTTT. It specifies CASSSADITDTQYF.

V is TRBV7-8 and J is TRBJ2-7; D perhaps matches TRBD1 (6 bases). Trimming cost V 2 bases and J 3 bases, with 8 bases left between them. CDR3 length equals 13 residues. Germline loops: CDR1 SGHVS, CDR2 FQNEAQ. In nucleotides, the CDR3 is TGTGCCAGCAGCTTATCACAGGGCTACGAGCAGTACGTC. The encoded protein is CASSLSQGYEQYV.

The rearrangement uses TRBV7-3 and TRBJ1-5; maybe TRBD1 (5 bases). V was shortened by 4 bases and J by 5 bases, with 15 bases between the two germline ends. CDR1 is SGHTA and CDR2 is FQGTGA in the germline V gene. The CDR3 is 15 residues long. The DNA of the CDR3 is TGTGCCAGCAGCTCCGCGGGGGGTTTTCATCAGCCCCAGCATTTT. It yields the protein CASSSAGGFHQPQHF.

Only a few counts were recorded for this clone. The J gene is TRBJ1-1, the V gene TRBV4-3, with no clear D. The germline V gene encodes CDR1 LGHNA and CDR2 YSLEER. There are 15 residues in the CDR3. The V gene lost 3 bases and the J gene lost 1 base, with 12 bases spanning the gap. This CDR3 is CASSHELDANTEAFF. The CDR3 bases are TGCGCCAGCAGCCATGAACTGGACGCGAACACTGAAGCTTTCTTT.

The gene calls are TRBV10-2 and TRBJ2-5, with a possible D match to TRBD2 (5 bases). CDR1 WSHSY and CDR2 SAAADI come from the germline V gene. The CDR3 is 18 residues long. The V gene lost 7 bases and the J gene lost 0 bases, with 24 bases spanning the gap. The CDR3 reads CASMYPQDVAKYQETQYF. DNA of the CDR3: TGCGCCAGCATGTACCCCCAGGATGTAGCGAAGTACCAAGAGACCCAGTACTTC.

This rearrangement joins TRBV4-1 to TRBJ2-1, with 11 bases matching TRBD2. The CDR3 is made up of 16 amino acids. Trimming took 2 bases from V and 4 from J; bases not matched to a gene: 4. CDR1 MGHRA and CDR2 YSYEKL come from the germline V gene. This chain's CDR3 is CASSQFPSGGYNEQFF. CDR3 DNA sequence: TGCGCCAGCAGCCAATTCCCTAGCGGGGGGTACAATGAGCAGTTCTTC.

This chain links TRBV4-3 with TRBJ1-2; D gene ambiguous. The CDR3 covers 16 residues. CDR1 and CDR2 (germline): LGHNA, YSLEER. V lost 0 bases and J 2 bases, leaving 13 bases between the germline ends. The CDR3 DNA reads TGCGCCAGCAGCCAAGAAACCGCCAGTCAAAACTATGGCTACACCTTC. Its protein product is CASSQETASQNYGYTF.

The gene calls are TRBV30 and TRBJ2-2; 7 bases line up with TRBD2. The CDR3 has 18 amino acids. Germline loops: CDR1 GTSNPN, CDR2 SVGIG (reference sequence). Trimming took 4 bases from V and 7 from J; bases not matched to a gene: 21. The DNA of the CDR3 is TGTGCCTGGATCCCCCTGGTTGGGGGGGATCCTGTAGGCGGGGAGCTGTTTTTT. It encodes CAWIPLVGGDPVGGELFF. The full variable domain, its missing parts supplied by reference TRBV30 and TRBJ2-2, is SQTIHQWPATLVQPVGSPLSLECTVEGTSNPNLYWYRQAAGRGLQLLFYSVGIGQISSEVPQNLSASRPQDRQFILSSKKLLLSDSGFYLCAWIPLVGGDPVGGELFFGEGSRLTVL.

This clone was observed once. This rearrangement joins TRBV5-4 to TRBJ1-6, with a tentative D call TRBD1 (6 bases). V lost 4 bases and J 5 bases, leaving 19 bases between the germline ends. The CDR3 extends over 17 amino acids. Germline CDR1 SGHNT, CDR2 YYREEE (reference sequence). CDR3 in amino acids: CASSSPLSGADNSPLHF. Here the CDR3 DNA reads TGTGCCAGCAGCAGCCCCTTATCGGGGGCCGATAATTCACCCCTCCACTTT.

The CDR3 DNA reads as TGCGCCAGCAGCTTGACGGGGGCGTCCTACGAGCAGTACTTC. Protein product: CASSLTGASYEQYF. This chain uses TRBV5-1 with TRBJ2-7, with D perhaps given as TRBD1 or TRBD2 (6 bases each). The V end was cut by 1 base, the J end by 1 base, with 9 bases between. The CDR3 has 14 residues. Per germline, CDR1 SGHRS and CDR2 YFSETQ.

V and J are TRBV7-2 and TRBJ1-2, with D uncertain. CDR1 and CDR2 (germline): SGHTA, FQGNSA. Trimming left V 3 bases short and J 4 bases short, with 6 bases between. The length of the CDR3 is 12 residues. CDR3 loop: CASSFLGYGYTF. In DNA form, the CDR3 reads TGTGCCAGCAGCTTCCTGGGCTATGGCTACACCTTC.